This T cell receptor beta chain was sequenced in a study of cytomegalovirus exposure and HLA in healthy donors. General study points: A later analysis linked about 17,000 TCR beta sequences to HLA alleles at 0.05 false discovery rate. DRB1 had the most TCR associations and HLA-C the fewest, a later analysis found, with rates varying by HLA locus.

Germline CDR1 reads SGHVS; CDR2 reads FNYEAQ. The CDR3 is made up of 15 amino acids. Trimming removed 2 bases from V and 3 bases from J, with 11 bases in between. Primers included in the PCR were 60 Vbeta and 13 Jbeta primers. The protocol was immunoSEQ multiplex PCR, while the TCRdb copy is restricted to in-frame clones and leaves out a portion. The table lists about 120,000 clones, approximately 80% of them singletons. This clone was detected only a few times. Its antigen is not identified. Each of the donors was a healthy bone marrow donor. Donors showed nominal health when sampled, although they likely had unrecorded immune exposures.

This sequence was found in a man aged 35 to 55 in good health and CMV-seronegative. V gene TRBV7-6 combines with J gene TRBJ1-5; D gene ambiguous. Material: PBMCs. Here the CDR3 reads CASSLSSGFNQPQHF. The CDR3 DNA reads as TGTGCCAGCAGCTTATCGTCGGGGTTCAATCAGCCCCAGCATTTT.